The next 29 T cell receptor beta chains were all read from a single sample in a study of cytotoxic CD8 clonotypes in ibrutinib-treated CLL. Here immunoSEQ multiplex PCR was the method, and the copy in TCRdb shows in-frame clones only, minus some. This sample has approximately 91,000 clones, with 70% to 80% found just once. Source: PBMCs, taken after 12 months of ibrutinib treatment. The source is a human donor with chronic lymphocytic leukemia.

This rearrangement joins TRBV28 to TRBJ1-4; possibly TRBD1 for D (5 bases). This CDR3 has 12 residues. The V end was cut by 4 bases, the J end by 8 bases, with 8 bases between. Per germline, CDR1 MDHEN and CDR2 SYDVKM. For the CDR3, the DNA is TGTGCCAGCAGTTGGGGGAGGGAAAAACTGTTTTTT. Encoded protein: CASSWGREKLFF.

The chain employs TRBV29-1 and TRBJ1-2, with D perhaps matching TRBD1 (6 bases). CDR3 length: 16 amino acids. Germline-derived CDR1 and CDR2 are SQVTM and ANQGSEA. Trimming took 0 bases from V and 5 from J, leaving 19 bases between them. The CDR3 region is CSVEESPGGPGYGYTF. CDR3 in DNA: TGCAGCGTTGAAGAGTCCCCCGGGGGGCCGGGGTATGGCTACACCTTC.

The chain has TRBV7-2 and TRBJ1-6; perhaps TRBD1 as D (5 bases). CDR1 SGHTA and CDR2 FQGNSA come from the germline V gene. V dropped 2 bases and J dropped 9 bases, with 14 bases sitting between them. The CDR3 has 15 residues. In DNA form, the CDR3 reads TGTGCCAGCAGCTTATTCCTGGCGGGGGGTTCACCCCTCCACTTT. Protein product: CASSLFLAGGSPLHF.

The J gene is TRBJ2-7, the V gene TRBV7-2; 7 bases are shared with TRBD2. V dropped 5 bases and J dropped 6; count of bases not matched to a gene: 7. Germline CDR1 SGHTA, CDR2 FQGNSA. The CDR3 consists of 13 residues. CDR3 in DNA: TGTGCCAGCAGCCCAGCCTGGGGGGGCGAGCAGTACTTC. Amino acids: CASSPAWGGEQYF.

This chain's CDR3 is CASSYSGRSTDTQYF. CDR3 in DNA: TGTGCCAGCAGTTACTCGGGGCGGTCCACAGATACGCAGTATTTT. V usage is TRBV6-5 and J usage is TRBJ2-3; the D gene is possibly TRBD1 (5 bases). The CDR3 is 15 amino acids. Between the trimmed V and J ends, which lost 0 bases and 2 bases, there was a span of 9 bases. In germline, CDR1 is MNHEY, CDR2 SVGAGI.

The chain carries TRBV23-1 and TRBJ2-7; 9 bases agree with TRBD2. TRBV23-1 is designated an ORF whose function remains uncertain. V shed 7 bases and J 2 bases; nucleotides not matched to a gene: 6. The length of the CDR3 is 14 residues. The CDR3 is CASILAGTPYEQYF. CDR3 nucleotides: TGCGCCAGCATCCTAGCGGGGACCCCCTACGAGCAGTACTTC.

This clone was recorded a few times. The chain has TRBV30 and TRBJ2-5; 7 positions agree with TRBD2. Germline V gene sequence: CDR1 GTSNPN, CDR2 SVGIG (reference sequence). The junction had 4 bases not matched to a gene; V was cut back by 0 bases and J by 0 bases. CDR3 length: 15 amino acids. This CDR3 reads CAWSVGSGDQETQYF. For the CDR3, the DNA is TGTGCCTGGAGTGTAGGGAGCGGGGACCAAGAGACCCAGTACTTC.

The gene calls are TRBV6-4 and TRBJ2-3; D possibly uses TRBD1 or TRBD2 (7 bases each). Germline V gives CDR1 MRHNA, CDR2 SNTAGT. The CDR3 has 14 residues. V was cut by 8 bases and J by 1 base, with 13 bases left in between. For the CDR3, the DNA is TGTGCCAGCGCCCAGGGGGGGGGCACAGATACGCAGTATTTT. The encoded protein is CASAQGGGTDTQYF.

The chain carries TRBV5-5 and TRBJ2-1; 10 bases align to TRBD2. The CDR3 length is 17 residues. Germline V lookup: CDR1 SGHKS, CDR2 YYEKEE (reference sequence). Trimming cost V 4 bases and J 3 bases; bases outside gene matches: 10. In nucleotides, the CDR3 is TGTGCCAGCAGCCCCCGACTAGCGGGCGGTGTCTACAATGAGCAGTTCTTC. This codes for CASSPRLAGGVYNEQFF.

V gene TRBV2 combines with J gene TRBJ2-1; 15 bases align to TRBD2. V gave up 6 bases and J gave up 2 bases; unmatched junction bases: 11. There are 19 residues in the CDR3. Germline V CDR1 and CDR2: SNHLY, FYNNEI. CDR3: CASRTGLAGGGGPYNEQFF. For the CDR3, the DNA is TGTGCCAGCAGAACGGGACTAGCGGGAGGTGGGGGGCCCTACAATGAGCAGTTCTTC.

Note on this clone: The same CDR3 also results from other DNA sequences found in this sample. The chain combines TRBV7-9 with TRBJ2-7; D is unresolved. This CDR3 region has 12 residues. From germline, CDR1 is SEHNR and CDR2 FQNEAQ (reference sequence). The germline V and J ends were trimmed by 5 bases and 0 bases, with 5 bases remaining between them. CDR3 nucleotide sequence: TGTGCCAGCAGCCGGAGCTCCTACGAGCAGTACTTC. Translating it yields CASSRSSYEQYF.

The CDR3: CASTGTAEAFF. The CDR3 nucleotides read TGCGCCAGCACCGGGACAGCCGAAGCTTTCTTT. The chain employs TRBV5-1 and TRBJ1-1, with 7 nucleotides matching TRBD1. CDR3 length: 11 residues. After removal of 6 bases from V and 8 bases from J, the junction contained 4 bases not matched to a gene. Looked up from germline, CDR1 is SGHRS and CDR2 is YFSETQ.

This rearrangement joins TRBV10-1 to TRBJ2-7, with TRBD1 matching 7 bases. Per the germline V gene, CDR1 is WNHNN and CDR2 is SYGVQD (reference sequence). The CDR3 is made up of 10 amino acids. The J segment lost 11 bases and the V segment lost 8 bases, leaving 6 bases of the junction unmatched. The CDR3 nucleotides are TGCGCCAGCCTGGGGCAGGGGGAGTACTTC. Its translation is CASLGQGEYF.

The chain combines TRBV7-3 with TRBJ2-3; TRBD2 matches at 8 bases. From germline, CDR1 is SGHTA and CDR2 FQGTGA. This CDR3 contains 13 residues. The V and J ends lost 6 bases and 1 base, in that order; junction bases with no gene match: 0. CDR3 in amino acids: CASRTSGTDTQYF. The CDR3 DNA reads TGTGCCAGCAGGACTAGCGGCACAGATACGCAGTATTTT.

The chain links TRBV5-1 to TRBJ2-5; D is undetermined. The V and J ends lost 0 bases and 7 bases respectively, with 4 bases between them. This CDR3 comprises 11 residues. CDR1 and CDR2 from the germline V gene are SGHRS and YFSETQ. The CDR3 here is CASSLGGTQYF. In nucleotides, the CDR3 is TGCGCCAGCAGCTTGGGGGGGACCCAGTACTTC.

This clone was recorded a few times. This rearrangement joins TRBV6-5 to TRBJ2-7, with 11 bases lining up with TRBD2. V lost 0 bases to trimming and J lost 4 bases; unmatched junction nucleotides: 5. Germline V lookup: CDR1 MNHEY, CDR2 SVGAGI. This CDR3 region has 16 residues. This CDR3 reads CASSYSSASGGYEQYF. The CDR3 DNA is TGTGCCAGCAGTTACTCGTCGGCTAGCGGGGGGTACGAGCAGTACTTC.

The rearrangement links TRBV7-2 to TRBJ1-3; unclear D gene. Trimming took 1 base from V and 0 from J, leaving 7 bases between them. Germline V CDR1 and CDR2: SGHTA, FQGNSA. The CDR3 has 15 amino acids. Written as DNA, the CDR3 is TGTGCCAGCAGCTTAGGGGCCTTCTCTGGAAACACCATATATTTT. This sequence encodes CASSLGAFSGNTIYF.

The chain's CDR3 is CASTLGGARGYEQYF. In nucleotides, the CDR3 is TGTGCCAGCACCCTAGGGGGGGCGCGGGGGTACGAGCAGTACTTC. The chain recombines TRBV7-9 with TRBJ2-7; D might be TRBD2 (7 bases). Trimming left V 7 bases short and J 4 bases short, with 20 bases between. This CDR3 is 15 amino acids long. Germline V CDR1 and CDR2: SEHNR, FQNEAQ (reference sequence).

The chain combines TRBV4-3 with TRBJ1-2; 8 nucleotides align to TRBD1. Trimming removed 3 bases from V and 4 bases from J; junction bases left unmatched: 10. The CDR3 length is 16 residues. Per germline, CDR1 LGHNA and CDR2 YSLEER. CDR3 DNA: TGCGCCAGCAGCCAGGCCTGGACAGGGTCTGGCTATGGCTACACCTTC. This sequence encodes CASSQAWTGSGYGYTF.

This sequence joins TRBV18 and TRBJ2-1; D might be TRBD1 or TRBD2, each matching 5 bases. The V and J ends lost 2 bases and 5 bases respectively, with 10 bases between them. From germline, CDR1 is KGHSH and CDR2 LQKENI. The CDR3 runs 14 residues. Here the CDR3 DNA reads TGTGCCAGCTCACCAACCCAGGGACACAATGAGCAGTTCTTC. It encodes CASSPTQGHNEQFF.

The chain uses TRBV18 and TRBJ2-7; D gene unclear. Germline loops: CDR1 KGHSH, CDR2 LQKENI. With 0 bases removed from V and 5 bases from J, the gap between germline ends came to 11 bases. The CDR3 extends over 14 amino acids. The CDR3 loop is CASSPPTRQNEQYF. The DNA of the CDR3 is TGTGCCAGCTCACCACCAACAAGACAAAACGAGCAGTACTTC.

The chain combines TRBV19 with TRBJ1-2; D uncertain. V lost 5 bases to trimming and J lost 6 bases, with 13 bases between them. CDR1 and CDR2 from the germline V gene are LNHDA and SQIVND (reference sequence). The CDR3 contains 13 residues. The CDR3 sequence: CASSRSGGHGYTF. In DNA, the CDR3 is TGTGCCAGTAGTCGGTCCGGCGGCCATGGCTACACCTTC.

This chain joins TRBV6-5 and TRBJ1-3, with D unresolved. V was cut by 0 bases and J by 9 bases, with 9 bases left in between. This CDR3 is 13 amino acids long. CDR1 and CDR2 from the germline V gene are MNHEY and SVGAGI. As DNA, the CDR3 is TGTGCCAGCAGTTACTCCGGGGAAGGCACCATATATTTT. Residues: CASSYSGEGTIYF.

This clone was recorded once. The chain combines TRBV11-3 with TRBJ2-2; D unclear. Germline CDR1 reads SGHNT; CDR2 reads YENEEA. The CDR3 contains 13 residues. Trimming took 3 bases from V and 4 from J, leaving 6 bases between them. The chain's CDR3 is CASSLVGTGELFF. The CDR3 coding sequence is TGTGCCAGCAGCTTGGTGGGCACCGGGGAGCTGTTTTTT.

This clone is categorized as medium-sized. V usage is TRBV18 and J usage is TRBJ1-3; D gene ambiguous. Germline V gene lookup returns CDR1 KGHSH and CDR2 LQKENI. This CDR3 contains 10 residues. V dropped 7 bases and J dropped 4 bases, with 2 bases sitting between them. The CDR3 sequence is CASWGNTIYF. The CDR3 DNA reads TGTGCCAGCTGGGGAAACACCATATATTTT.

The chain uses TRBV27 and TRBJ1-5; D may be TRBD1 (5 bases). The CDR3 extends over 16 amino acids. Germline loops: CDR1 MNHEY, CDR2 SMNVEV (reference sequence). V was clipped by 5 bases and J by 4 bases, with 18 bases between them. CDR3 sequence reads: CASSASTLGPNQPQHF. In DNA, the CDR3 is TGTGCCAGCAGTGCATCTACCCTGGGGCCTAATCAGCCCCAGCATTTT.

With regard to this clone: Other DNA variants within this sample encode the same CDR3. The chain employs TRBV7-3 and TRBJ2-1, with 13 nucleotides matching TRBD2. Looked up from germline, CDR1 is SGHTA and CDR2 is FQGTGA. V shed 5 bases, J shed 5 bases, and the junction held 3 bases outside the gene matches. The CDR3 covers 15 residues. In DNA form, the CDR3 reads TGTGCCAGCAGCGGGGGACTAGCGGGGAACAATGAGCAGTTCTTC. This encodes CASSGGLAGNNEQFF.

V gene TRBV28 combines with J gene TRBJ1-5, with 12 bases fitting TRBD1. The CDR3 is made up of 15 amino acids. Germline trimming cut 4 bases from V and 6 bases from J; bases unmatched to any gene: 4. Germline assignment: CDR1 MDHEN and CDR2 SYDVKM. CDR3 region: CASSSGQGARQPQHF. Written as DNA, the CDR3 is TGTGCCAGCAGTTCGGGACAGGGGGCTCGTCAGCCCCAGCATTTT. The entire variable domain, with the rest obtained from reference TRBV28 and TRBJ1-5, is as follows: DVKVTQSSRYLVKRTGEKVFLECVQDMDHENMFWYRQDPGLGLRLIYFSYDVKMKEKGDIPEGYSVSREKKERFSLILESASTNQTSMYLCASSSGQGARQPQHFGDGTRLSIL.

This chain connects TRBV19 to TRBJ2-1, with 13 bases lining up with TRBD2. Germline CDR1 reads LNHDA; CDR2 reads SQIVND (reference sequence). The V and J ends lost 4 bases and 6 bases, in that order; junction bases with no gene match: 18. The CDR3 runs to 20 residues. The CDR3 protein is CASSTGLAGFVHPKSNEQFF. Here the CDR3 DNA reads TGTGCCAGTAGTACGGGACTAGCGGGATTTGTACACCCGAAGTCCAATGAGCAGTTCTTC.